The present T cell receptor beta chain was sequenced within a study of T cell responses to AZD1222 COVID-19 vaccine. About the research overall: Combined were second doses at about 4 or about 12 weeks. Overall study findings and caveats: The donors showed a predominance of white British ancestry and of females, with possible underestimation of clonal diversity. Along spike, vaccine-associated CD4 TCRs were found throughout, with dominance at 160-218 and 743-854.

Sequenced by immunoSEQ multiplex PCR; TCRdb stores in-frame clones only, minus some. Of 170,000 or so clones detected, roughly 87% appear once; the ten largest clones hold 2.6%. V lost 2 bases and J 5 bases, leaving 6 bases between the germline ends. Germline V CDR1 and CDR2: MNHEY, SVGEGT. CDR3 length: 12 amino acids. Of note for this clone: Its antigen is as yet unknown.

V and J are TRBV6-2 or TRBV6-3 and TRBJ1-2; D uncertain. Sequenced here: peripheral blood, sampled on day 0 of AZD1222 vaccination. The sequence was obtained from an adult in good health. CDR3 protein: CASSYLGYGYTF. The CDR3 DNA reads as TGTGCCAGCAGTTACCTGGGGTATGGCTACACCTTC.